This T cell receptor beta chain is drawn from a study of blood T cells in healthy people across ages. Study-wide points: PBMCs were not sorted, which prevented a conclusive comparison of naive versus antigen-experienced cells.

In regard to this clonotype: Its cognate antigen is unknown.

Total RNA extraction produced at least 5.5 micrograms (per sample) for the study. The second PCR ran about 6 to 11 cycles with a sample-barcoded 5' primer and J-beta primers. TCRdb used MiXCR to reprocess the 5' RACE reads, holding one entry per CDR3 protein. The table shows about 540,000 distinct CDR3 sequences, with about 24% occurring only once. These data were likewise used in another study, on T cells of mothers and their children.

This TCR was sampled from a boy younger than 18 in good health. Sequenced material: blood.

CDR3 in DNA: TGTGCCAGCAGCTTAGTTCAGGGGCCCACTCACTGTGGCTACACCTTC. It specifies CASSLVQGPTHCGYTF. The chain has TRBV7-2 and TRBJ1-2, with D maybe TRBD1 (6 bases). The CDR3 runs 16 residues. V lost 1 base and J 7 bases, leaving 19 bases between the germline ends. Germline lookup yields CDR1 SGHTA and CDR2 FQGNSA.